This TCR beta chain came from a study of blood T cell repertoires in COVID-19. The overall study: Sources were T cells, B-cell-depleted T cells, or PBMCs; the material itself was cDNA or gDNA.

The sample holds one count of this clone. TCRdb's copy holds only in-frame clones and misses some; the assay was immunoSEQ multiplex PCR. The table shows nearly 250,000 clones, with almost 85% occurring only once. Input material: peripheral blood. The sequence was collected from a woman of 80 years or more with acute or convalescent COVID-19.

The CDR3 nucleotides are TGTGCCAGCAGCCAAGATCCAGGTTTAGGAAACACCATATATTTT. Amino acid sequence: CASSQDPGLGNTIYF. V usage is TRBV4-2 and J usage is TRBJ1-3; D call uncertain. This CDR3 has 15 residues. Germline assignment: CDR1 LGHNA and CDR2 YNFKEQ. V gave up 0 bases and J gave up 4 bases, with 10 bases separating them.